The 23 T cell receptor beta chains below come from one sample, sequenced in a study of beta chain features in type 1 diabetes. Investigators reverse transcribed all isolated RNA, so they sequenced expressed TCRB transcripts. Data came from immunoSEQ multiplex PCR; TCRdb stores just in-frame clones and leaves some out. The sample yields about 320,000 clones, about 14% seen once. The sample comprised central memory CD4+ T cells from blood. These receptors came from a man aged 25-40 years in good health.

The chain carries TRBV14 and TRBJ2-1, with D hard to call. The CDR3 covers 15 residues. Germline CDR1 is SGHDN and CDR2 is FVKESK. V shed 4 bases and J shed 4 bases, with 14 bases lying between them. The CDR3 here is CASSRRRATYNEQFF. CDR3 DNA sequence: TGTGCCAGCAGCCGACGTCGGGCTACGTACAATGAGCAGTTCTTC.

The CDR3 here is CASSYTGTAYGYTF. As DNA, the CDR3 is TGTGCCAGCAGCTATACCGGGACAGCCTATGGCTACACCTTC. This rearrangement joins TRBV5-4 to TRBJ1-2, with 7 bases aligning to TRBD1. The CDR3 totals 14 residues. Per the germline V gene, CDR1 is SGHNT and CDR2 is YYREEE (reference sequence). Trimming cost V 3 bases and J 4 bases; bases outside gene matches: 6.

This clone was observed a few times. The chain has TRBV6-5 and TRBJ2-5, with D maybe TRBD2 (6 bases). V lost 6 bases to trimming and J lost 6 bases, with 20 bases between them. The CDR3 is 15 residues long. Germline V lookup: CDR1 MNHEY, CDR2 SVGAGI. The DNA of the CDR3 is TGTGCCAGCAGGACCGACGGGACTGGGGGGAAGACCCAGTACTTC. It is translated as CASRTDGTGGKTQYF.

This clone was detected ten times or more. This chain uses TRBV7-2 with TRBJ2-7, with 7 bases fitting TRBD1. This CDR3 has 13 residues. Germline CDR1 SGHTA, CDR2 FQGNSA. The chain's CDR3 is CASSLIPGQPFDV. CDR3 DNA sequence: TGTGCCAGCAGCCTAATTCCGGGACAGCCTTTCGACGTC.

The J gene is TRBJ1-2, the V gene TRBV10-3; a possible D gene is TRBD1 (5 bases). Germline-derived CDR1 and CDR2 are ENHRY and SYGVKD. CDR3 length: 13 residues. Trimming removed 3 bases at V and 7 bases at J, with 12 bases between. The chain's CDR3 is CAISETGAPGYTF. The CDR3 DNA reads TGTGCCATCAGTGAAACAGGAGCACCTGGCTACACCTTC.

A few counts support this clone. The rearrangement links TRBV25-1 to TRBJ1-1; TRBD1 agrees at 7 bases. CDR1 and CDR2 (germline): MGHDK, SYGVNS. The length of the CDR3 is 14 residues. V gave up 6 bases and J gave up 6 bases; unmatched junction bases: 10. The CDR3 sequence is CASSSQGFGAEAFF. In nucleotides, the CDR3 is TGTGCCAGCAGCTCACAGGGGTTTGGCGCTGAAGCTTTCTTT.

This clone has more than one count but fewer than ten. The J gene is TRBJ2-1, the V gene TRBV27; TRBD2 is a possible D gene (5 bases). Germline CDR1 reads MNHEY; CDR2 reads SMNVEV (reference sequence). Trimming took 5 bases from V and 6 from J, leaving 14 bases between them. The CDR3 is made up of 14 amino acids. DNA for the CDR3: TGTGCCAGCAGTATAAAACAGCGGAGCAATGAGCAGTTCTTC. Amino acid sequence: CASSIKQRSNEQFF.

A few counts support this clone. This sequence joins TRBV6-6 and TRBJ1-5; 7 nucleotides line up with TRBD1. Germline V lookup: CDR1 MNHNY, CDR2 SVGAGI (reference sequence). With 11 bases clipped from V and 0 bases from J, the junction kept 7 bases outside the gene matches. This CDR3 has 14 residues. The chain's CDR3 is CAGGTVFSNQPQHF. CDR3 in DNA: TGTGCCGGCGGGACAGTGTTTAGCAATCAGCCCCAGCATTTT.

The J gene is TRBJ2-4, the V gene TRBV6-6; 7 bases are a match to TRBD2. J gave up 1 base and V 4 bases, and 7 bases lay outside the gene matches. CDR1 and CDR2 (germline): MNHNY, SVGAGI (reference sequence). The CDR3 runs to 16 residues. The CDR3 is CASSSFIGRAKNIQYF. The CDR3 nucleotides are TGTGCCAGCAGTTCCTTTATCGGGAGGGCCAAAAACATTCAGTACTTC.

This clone was counted between two and nine times. Here the CDR3 reads CASSLSGASPLHF. The CDR3 nucleotides read TGTGCCAGCAGCTTATCGGGGGCGTCACCCCTCCACTTT. This rearrangement joins TRBV7-2 to TRBJ1-6; weak D call: TRBD1 (6 bases). Germline CDR1 is SGHTA and CDR2 is FQGNSA. This CDR3 comprises 13 residues. The V gene lost 2 bases and the J gene lost 10 bases, with 9 bases spanning the gap.

This clone appeared a few times. The chain recombines TRBV29-1 with TRBJ2-7; D is unresolved. Germline CDR1 reads SQVTM; CDR2 reads ANQGSEA. This CDR3 has 12 residues. V lost 0 bases and J 3 bases, leaving 6 bases between the germline ends. As DNA, the CDR3 is TGCAGCGTTGAAGATGCGCTCTACGAGCAGTACTTC. Translating it yields CSVEDALYEQYF.

The table lists this clone with a few counts. This chain connects TRBV6-5 to TRBJ2-3; the D is unclear. Germline V gene lookup returns CDR1 MNHEY and CDR2 SVGAGI. V shed 0 bases and J shed 2 bases, with 9 bases lying between them. The CDR3 runs to 15 residues. The CDR3 DNA reads as TGTGCCAGCAGTTACTCTCAGGTAGACACAGATACGCAGTATTTT. This gives the protein CASSYSQVDTDTQYF.

This chain connects TRBV6-1 to TRBJ2-2, with D possibly being TRBD1 (5 bases). Between the trimmed V and J ends, which lost 6 bases and 0 bases, there was a span of 8 bases. The CDR3 runs 14 residues. Germline CDR1 reads MNHNS; CDR2 reads SASEGT. Written as DNA, the CDR3 is TGTGCCAGCAGCCCGACAGCGAACACCGGGGAGCTGTTTTTT. This gives the protein CASSPTANTGELFF.

The chain has TRBV6-1 and TRBJ2-5; no definite D call. The ends were cut back, 7 bases at V and 2 bases at J, with 17 bases in the middle. This CDR3 is 15 amino acids long. Germline lookup yields CDR1 MNHNS and CDR2 SASEGT. Written as DNA, the CDR3 is TGTGCCAGCATGATATTCGGAGTCTCACAAGAGACCCAGTACTTC. It is translated as CASMIFGVSQETQYF.

The J gene is TRBJ2-1, the V gene TRBV7-2, with D hard to call. Trimming removed 3 bases from V and 8 bases from J, with 5 bases in between. This CDR3 comprises 11 residues. In germline, CDR1 is SGHTA, CDR2 FQGNSA. This CDR3 reads CASSFTYEQFF. The CDR3 DNA follows: TGTGCCAGCAGCTTTACCTATGAGCAGTTCTTC.

The chain carries TRBV4-1 and TRBJ1-6, with D tentatively TRBD1 (5 bases). In germline, CDR1 is MGHRA, CDR2 YSYEKL. Trimming cost V 0 bases and J 10 bases, with 19 bases left between them. The CDR3 runs 17 residues. This CDR3 is CASSQEGGVGLGSPLHF. The DNA of the CDR3 is TGCGCCAGCAGCCAAGAAGGAGGGGTAGGCTTGGGGTCACCCCTCCACTTT.

By share, this clone ranks as large. The J gene is TRBJ2-7, the V gene TRBV23-1, with D perhaps matching TRBD1 (6 bases). TRBV23-1 is assigned to the ORF class and has an uncertain function. V lost 2 bases and J lost 0, with 8 bases in between. This CDR3 is built from 14 residues. CDR3 amino acids: CASSQADSSYEQYV. The CDR3 nucleotides read TGCGCCAGCAGTCAAGCGGACAGCTCCTACGAGCAGTACGTC.

This chain joins TRBV9 and TRBJ2-3; 8 bases map to TRBD2. Germline CDR1 reads SGDLS; CDR2 reads YYNGEE. CDR3 length: 16 residues. The ends lost 0 bases at V and 4 bases at J; junction bases unmatched: 7. The CDR3 bases are TGTGCCAGCAGCGTAGAGGCGGGGGGAATCGCAGATACGCAGTATTTT. Translating it yields CASSVEAGGIADTQYF.

CDR3 in DNA: TGTGCCAGCAGCGGAGGACTAGCGGGGGGCTACGAGCAGTACTTC. Translated, it gives CASSGGLAGGYEQYF. V is TRBV5-6 and J is TRBJ2-7; TRBD2 agrees at 14 bases. Germline CDR1 is SGHDT and CDR2 is YYEEEE. The CDR3 is made up of 15 amino acids. The junction had 3 bases not matched to a gene; V was cut back by 4 bases and J by 3 bases.

The V gene is TRBV7-9, the J gene TRBJ2-1; 12 bases are shared with TRBD2. CDR1 and CDR2 from the germline V gene are SEHNR and FQNEAQ (reference sequence). The CDR3 totals 14 residues. Unmatched junction bases numbered 6, after V lost 1 base and J lost 14 bases. The CDR3, as DNA: TGTGCCAGCAGCTTAGAGGCTAGCGGGGGGGCAAAGTTCTTC. Translating gives CASSLEASGGAKFF.

The rearrangement joins TRBV10-3 to TRBJ1-2; 8 nucleotides agree with TRBD1. The CDR3 sequence is 16 residues long. Germline V gene sequence: CDR1 ENHRY, CDR2 SYGVKD. The V segment lost 4 bases and the J segment 3 bases; nucleotides outside the gene matches: 10. CDR3 nucleotide sequence: TGTGCCATCAGTGTCGGACAGGGCCACGTTGACTATGGCTACACCTTC. This codes for CAISVGQGHVDYGYTF.

V gene TRBV6-6 combines with J gene TRBJ2-5; TRBD2 matches 11 bases. Trimming cost V 7 bases and J 4 bases; bases outside gene matches: 2. The CDR3 is 13 amino acids. Germline V gene lookup returns CDR1 MNHNY and CDR2 SVGAGI (reference sequence). For the CDR3, the DNA is TGTGCCAGCACTCTAGCGGGGGGAGAGACCCAGTACTTC. Residues: CASTLAGGETQYF.

As DNA, the CDR3 is TGTGCCAGCAGTCTGGGCGGGTACGAGCAGTACGTC. Translated: CASSLGGYEQYV. V gene TRBV6-1 combines with J gene TRBJ2-7, with D perhaps TRBD2 (5 bases). Looked up from germline, CDR1 is MNHNS and CDR2 is SASEGT. This CDR3 comprises 12 residues. V was trimmed by 5 bases and J by 4 bases, leaving 9 bases between them.